The 24 T cell receptor beta chains presented below share a single source sample, sequenced in a study of shared clonotypes between healthy human individuals. This table comes from immunoSEQ multiplex PCR, and its TCRdb copy is limited to in-frame clones, with some not included. The sample shows millions of clones, around 93% of them seen only once. Naive CD8 cells were CD45RO-negative, positively selected for CCR7, excluding terminally differentiated effector memory CD45RA+ cells. Sample: naive CD8+ T cells from PBMCs. Source of these receptors: a man between 18 and 35 years old in good health. Some clones in this sample may be carry-over from other donors' samples.

The chain recombines TRBV28 with TRBJ2-1; D is uncertain. Germline CDR1 and CDR2: MDHEN and SYDVKM. V was pared by 3 bases and J by 4 bases, with 10 bases between. CDR3 length: 14 amino acids. This CDR3 reads CASSLIVKYNEQFF. The CDR3, as DNA: TGTGCCAGCAGTTTGATCGTTAAATACAATGAGCAGTTCTTC. Drawing the rest from reference TRBV28 and TRBJ2-1, the complete variable domain is DVKVTQSSRYLVKRTGEKVFLECVQDMDHENMFWYRQDPGLGLRLIYFSYDVKMKEKGDIPEGYSVSREKKERFSLILESASTNQTSMYLCASSLIVKYNEQFFGPGTRLTVL.

The genes are TRBV15 and TRBJ1-1, with 10 bases that match TRBD1. Germline V gene data show CDR1 as LNHNV and CDR2 as YYDKDF (reference sequence). The V segment lost 2 bases and the J segment 4 bases; nucleotides outside the gene matches: 10. This CDR3 comprises 17 residues. CDR3 DNA: TGTGCCACCAGCAGAATCCGGGACAGGGGCGGGAGCACTGAAGCTTTCTTT. This codes for CATSRIRDRGGSTEAFF. The full variable domain, rest sourced from reference TRBV15 and TRBJ1-1, is DAMVIQNPRYQVTQFGKPVTLSCSQTLNHNVMYWYQQKSSQAPKLLFHYYDKDFNNEADTPDNFQSRRPNTSFCFLDIRSPGLGDTAMYLCATSRIRDRGGSTEAFFGQGTRLTVV.

The genes are TRBV4-1 and TRBJ2-7; D might be TRBD1 (6 bases). The CDR3 runs 15 residues. Germline V gene sequence: CDR1 MGHRA, CDR2 YSYEKL. Deletions cut 1 base from V and 2 bases from J, with 12 bases between. This CDR3 reads CASSQGPGHTYEQYF. Here the CDR3 DNA reads TGCGCCAGCAGCCAAGGGCCGGGACACACCTACGAGCAGTACTTC.

This chain uses TRBV15 with TRBJ2-2; D is possibly TRBD2 (5 bases). Germline CDR1 LNHNV, CDR2 YYDKDF (reference sequence). CDR3 length equals 17 residues. The V end was cut by 0 bases, the J end by 1 base, with 12 bases between. The CDR3 DNA follows: TGTGCCACCAGCAGAGATGGAGCGGCATTGAACACCGGGGAGCTGTTTTTT. The encoded protein is CATSRDGAALNTGELFF.

The CDR3 nucleotides read TGTGCCAGCTTTCGGGTGGGCTATGGCTACACCTTC. It is translated as CASFRVGYGYTF. The V call is TRBV28, the J call TRBJ1-2; D is unclear. The CDR3 is made up of 12 amino acids. In germline, CDR1 is MDHEN, CDR2 SYDVKM. V lost 8 bases and J 4 bases, leaving 11 bases between the germline ends.

In this sample, this clone turned up once. The rearrangement joins TRBV7-3 to TRBJ2-7, with D perhaps assigned TRBD1 or TRBD2 (6 bases each). Germline V gene data show CDR1 as SGHTA and CDR2 as FQGTGA. The CDR3 contains 15 residues. The V end was cut by 1 base, the J end by 0 bases, with 10 bases between. The CDR3: CASSLKGGHSYEQYF. DNA of the CDR3: TGTGCCAGCAGCTTAAAAGGGGGGCACTCCTACGAGCAGTACTTC.

V and J are TRBV27 and TRBJ1-5; 8 bases align to TRBD1. Per the germline V gene, CDR1 is MNHEY and CDR2 is SMNVEV (reference sequence). This CDR3 is built from 16 residues. V was clipped by 4 bases and J by 6 bases; unmatched bases: 11. The CDR3 sequence: CASSSRTGTYAQPQHF. DNA of the CDR3: TGTGCCAGCAGTTCCCGGACAGGGACATATGCTCAGCCCCAGCATTTT.

The CDR3 coding sequence is TGCAGCGTTGAAGATCTATGGCTCTATGGCTACACCTTC. Its protein is CSVEDLWLYGYTF. The chain couples TRBV29-1 to TRBJ1-2; D remains unclear. This CDR3 contains 13 residues. Looked up from germline, CDR1 is SQVTM and CDR2 is ANQGSEA. Trimming pared 0 bases from V and 4 bases from J, leaving 9 bases between.

The rearrangement uses TRBV2 and TRBJ2-7; possibly TRBD1 for D (5 bases). The ends were cut back, 6 bases at V and 2 bases at J, with 11 bases in the middle. This CDR3 comprises 13 residues. Germline assignment: CDR1 SNHLY and CDR2 FYNNEI. This CDR3 reads CASRDPRAYEQYF. Written as DNA, the CDR3 is TGTGCCAGCAGGGACCCCAGGGCCTACGAGCAGTACTTC.

The CDR3 loop reads CASSQERGYGVTPPLHF. In DNA, the CDR3 is TGCGCCAGCAGCCAAGAGCGGGGGTACGGGGTTACTCCACCCCTCCACTTT. The rearrangement links TRBV4-3 to TRBJ1-6; possibly TRBD1 for D (5 bases). There are 17 residues in the CDR3. Trimming stripped 0 bases from V and 11 bases from J, with 20 bases between. Germline V gene lookup returns CDR1 LGHNA and CDR2 YSLEER.

The V call is TRBV5-1, the J call TRBJ2-7, with 8 bases matching TRBD1. Germline CDR1 and CDR2: SGHRS and YFSETQ. The CDR3 length is 13 residues. With 7 bases clipped from V and 2 bases from J, the junction kept 5 bases outside the gene matches. CDR3 nucleotide sequence: TGCGCCAGCGCCGGGACAGGACCCTACGAGCAGTACTTC. It yields the protein CASAGTGPYEQYF.

Worth noting for this clone: Other DNA sequences in this sample translate to the same CDR3. The chain links TRBV19 to TRBJ1-2, with 8 bases aligning to TRBD1. The CDR3 covers 12 residues. In germline, CDR1 is LNHDA, CDR2 SQIVND (reference sequence). Germline trimming cut 6 bases from V and 4 bases from J; bases unmatched to any gene: 1. DNA for the CDR3: TGTGCCAGTAGACAGGGGGGCTATGGCTACACCTTC. This codes for CASRQGGYGYTF.

The table lists this clone with a few counts. The sample holds other DNA sequences that translate to the same CDR3. The rearrangement uses TRBV9 and TRBJ1-1, with D perhaps TRBD1 (5 bases). CDR1 SGDLS and CDR2 YYNGEE come from the germline V gene. This CDR3 is built from 14 residues. The V end was cut by 0 bases, the J end by 4 bases, with 10 bases between. CDR3 in amino acids: CASSVGRGGTEAFF. In DNA form, the CDR3 reads TGTGCCAGCAGCGTAGGCCGGGGGGGCACTGAAGCTTTCTTT.

DNA for the CDR3: TGTGCCAGCAGCCCTCGACCCATTTCCAGCACCGGGGAGCTGTTTTTT. It yields the protein CASSPRPISSTGELFF. The chain has TRBV9 and TRBJ2-2; D uncertain. The CDR3 covers 16 residues. Germline V lookup: CDR1 SGDLS, CDR2 YYNGEE. Trimming stripped 4 bases from V and 4 bases from J, with 17 bases between.

The genes are TRBV27 and TRBJ2-7; a possible D gene is TRBD2 (6 bases). Trimming shortened V by 7 bases and J by 3 bases, and 10 bases separated the two germline ends. The CDR3 runs to 12 residues. CDR1 and CDR2 (germline): MNHEY, SMNVEV (reference sequence). The CDR3 region is CASKEGNYEQYF. The CDR3 coding sequence is TGTGCCAGCAAGGAGGGAAACTACGAGCAGTACTTC.

The J gene is TRBJ2-1, the V gene TRBV30; 8 bases agree with TRBD1. Germline CDR1 GTSNPN, CDR2 SVGIG (reference sequence). The CDR3 consists of 18 residues. J gave up 5 bases and V 3 bases, and 18 bases lay outside the gene matches. CDR3 sequence (DNA): TGTGCCTGGAGGCCGAAACAGGGGGTTAGGGTCGGGGACAATGAGCAGTTCTTC. It translates to CAWRPKQGVRVGDNEQFF.

This chain uses TRBV7-9 with TRBJ1-1, with no clear D. Trimming took off 1 base at V and 0 bases at J, with 15 bases between the two ends. Germline CDR1 and CDR2: SEHNR and FQNEAQ (reference sequence). The length of the CDR3 is 17 residues. The CDR3 DNA is TGTGCCAGCAGCTTAGGGCCCGCAGCCCTTATGAACACTGAAGCTTTCTTT. Protein: CASSLGPAALMNTEAFF.

CDR3 bases: TGTGCCAGCAGTTTCACCGGACTATCTAGCGGGAGGGCCAAAGATACGCAGTATTTT. It codes for CASSFTGLSSGRAKDTQYF. The chain uses TRBV28 and TRBJ2-3, with 12 bases aligning to TRBD2. This CDR3 region has 19 residues. Germline lookup yields CDR1 MDHEN and CDR2 SYDVKM. J was trimmed by 5 bases and V by 3 bases; bases with no gene match: 15.

The CDR3 loop reads CATSREEGARNEQFF. As DNA, the CDR3 is TGTGCCACCAGCAGAGAGGAGGGAGCGAGAAATGAGCAGTTCTTC. The rearrangement links TRBV15 to TRBJ2-1; D possibly corresponds to TRBD2 (6 bases). V was trimmed by 0 bases and J by 7 bases, leaving 13 bases between them. Germline V gene lookup returns CDR1 LNHNV and CDR2 YYDKDF (reference sequence). This CDR3 has 15 residues. The full variable domain, in which reference TRBV15 and TRBJ2-1 provide the parts outside the CDR3, is DAMVIQNPRYQVTQFGKPVTLSCSQTLNHNVMYWYQQKSSQAPKLLFHYYDKDFNNEADTPDNFQSRRPNTSFCFLDIRSPGLGDTAMYLCATSREEGARNEQFFGPGTRLTVL.

The chain uses TRBV10-3 and TRBJ2-1; D is undetermined. With 3 bases removed from V and 8 bases from J, the gap between germline ends came to 14 bases. The CDR3 spans 14 residues. Per germline, CDR1 ENHRY and CDR2 SYGVKD. CDR3 residues: CAISDRANRHEQFF. As DNA, the CDR3 is TGTGCCATCAGTGATCGGGCTAATCGTCATGAGCAGTTCTTC.

The rearrangement links TRBV9 to TRBJ1-3; TRBD1 matches 7 bases. The CDR3 totals 15 residues. Germline V gives CDR1 SGDLS, CDR2 YYNGEE. V shed 4 bases and J 4 bases; nucleotides not matched to a gene: 8. The CDR3 spells CASSTDRAAGNTIYF. CDR3 nucleotide sequence: TGTGCCAGCAGCACCGACAGGGCGGCCGGAAACACCATATATTTT.

This chain uses TRBV9 with TRBJ1-4; D might be TRBD1 (5 bases). V was trimmed by 0 bases and J by 4 bases, leaving 13 bases between them. This CDR3 is built from 16 residues. The germline V gene encodes CDR1 SGDLS and CDR2 YYNGEE. The CDR3 DNA sequence: TGTGCCAGCAGCGTAGGAGGGAGGGGAGGTAATGAAAAACTGTTTTTT. Amino acids: CASSVGGRGGNEKLFF.

This clone was detected a few times. The chain combines TRBV7-9 with TRBJ1-3; D not resolved. Germline values: CDR1 SEHNR, CDR2 FQNEAQ (reference sequence). The V end lost 1 base, the J end lost 0 bases, and 7 bases lay between the germline ends. The CDR3 is made up of 15 amino acids. CDR3 loop: CASSLGSSSGNTIYF. DNA for the CDR3: TGTGCCAGCAGCTTAGGGTCGAGCTCTGGAAACACCATATATTTT.

The chain couples TRBV13 to TRBJ1-1; no clear D. The germline V and J ends were trimmed by 7 bases and 0 bases, with 9 bases remaining between them. CDR3 length equals 13 residues. In germline, CDR1 is PRHDT, CDR2 FYEKMQ (reference sequence). CDR3: CASTESVNTEAFF. The CDR3 DNA is TGTGCCAGCACGGAGTCGGTGAACACTGAAGCTTTCTTT.